This TCR beta chain was profiled in a study of T cells in Graves' hyperthyroidism and ophthalmopathy. Overall study context: Peripheral blood specimens were obtained at initial diagnosis, prior to any treatment.

Across 18 months, stable Graves' hyperthyroidism was marked by no progression to ophthalmopathy. Newly diagnosed hyperthyroidism patients aged 18 to 65 years had disease lasting under 2 months. Uncontrolled infections, other autoimmune diseases, pregnancy or lactation led to exclusion of patients. This CDR3 spans 16 amino acids. Germline CDR1 and CDR2: SGHRS and YFSETQ. V lost 4 bases and J 0 bases, leaving 13 bases between the germline ends. This clonotype was recorded a few times. Amplification of TCR beta CDR3 regions used RNA as the template. In the first-round RT-PCR of the TCR CDR3, the HTBI primer set was used. One entry per CDR3 protein results from TCRdb running MiXCR on the multiplex PCR reads. Of approximately 530,000 distinct CDR3 sequences listed, over 15% are singletons.

The V and J genes are TRBV5-1 and TRBJ1-4; maybe TRBD1 (5 bases). The TCR originated in a woman aged 18-29 years with Graves' hyperthyroidism. The specimen was blood. The chain's CDR3 is CASSPIGAATNEKLFF. As DNA, the CDR3 is TGCGCCAGCAGCCCAATCGGGGCCGCAACTAATGAAAAACTGTTTTTT. The whole variable domain, remainder taken from reference TRBV5-1 and TRBJ1-4, is KAGVTQTPRYLIKTRGQQVTLSCSPISGHRSVSWYQQTPGQGLQFLFEYFSETQRNKGNFPGRFSGRQFSNSRSEMNVSTLELGDSALYLCASSPIGAATNEKLFFGSGTQLSVL.